The clone carrying this TCR beta chain appeared once. Its antigen remains unidentified. The repertoire was sequenced with immunoSEQ multiplex PCR; TCRdb's copy has only in-frame clones and lacks some. The sample lists under 30,000 clones; approximately 70% were seen once. The ViraFEST assay expanded antigen-specific CD4+ T cells with viral peptide pools before sequencing. Having been cultured for roughly 9 days, the cells underwent CD4+ T cell isolation. Nucleocapsid antibodies were negative in the vaccine recipients, who had never had SARS-CoV-2 infection. Both day 3 and day 7 saw half the medium replaced with IL-2 medium. This record comes from a study of vaccination effects on CD4 cells after COVID-19. Source: CD4+ T cells from PBMCs cultured with HCoV-NL63 spike peptides, taken before COVID-19 vaccination. This TCR came from a human donor who received a COVID-19 vaccine.

CDR3 sequence: CASSSRGGGDTQYF. The DNA for the CDR3 is TGTGCCAGCAGCTCCCGGGGGGGCGGGGATACGCAGTATTTT. The chain is built from TRBV7-3 and TRBJ2-3; 8 positions match TRBD2. J lost 6 bases, V lost 4 bases, and 6 bases had no gene match. Germline CDR1 SGHTA, CDR2 FQGTGA. The CDR3 is 14 residues long.